This T cell receptor beta chain was obtained from a study of cytomegalovirus exposure and HLA in healthy donors. The primer mix had 60 Vbeta and 13 Jbeta primers. Here immunoSEQ multiplex PCR was the method, and the copy in TCRdb shows in-frame clones only, minus some. Of 120,000 to 150,000 clones in the sample, roughly 9.4% are singletons; the top ten hold 1.8%. This clone was observed a handful of times. The junction had 10 bases not matched to a gene; V was cut back by 4 bases and J by 5 bases. CDR1 and CDR2 (germline): LGHNA, YNFKEQ. The CDR3 consists of 18 residues. The source of this sequence is a male donor in good health and CMV-seronegative. This chain uses TRBV4-2 with TRBJ2-5; 16 bases match TRBD2. Specimen: PBMCs. The DNA of the CDR3 is TGTGCCAGCAGCCTAACGGGACTAGCGGGGGGGATGGCGGAGACCCAGTACTTC. This sequence encodes CASSLTGLAGGMAETQYF.